The clone carrying this TCR beta chain has more than one count but fewer than ten. Its antigen is currently unknown. Total RNA extracted from each sample amounted to at least 5 micrograms. A second PCR of 7 to 11 cycles used a sample-barcoded 5' primer and a J-beta primer mix. TCRdb recomputed calls from the 5' RACE reads with MiXCR, one row per CDR3 protein. The data hold approximately 810,000 distinct CDR3 sequences, with under 40% observed a single time. The data derive from a study of blood T cells in healthy people across ages. Study outcomes and limitations: The unsorted PBMCs prevented any conclusive comparison of naive versus antigen-experienced cells. Among T cells, TCR beta diversity per million cells dropped roughly linearly as age rose.

Germline V CDR1 and CDR2: SGHRS, YFSETQ. V lost 7 bases, J lost 0 bases, and 12 bases lay in between. This CDR3 region has 14 residues. Sequenced: blood. The TCR comes from a man aged 18 to 30 in good health. This sequence joins TRBV5-1 and TRBJ2-3, with D possibly matching TRBD2 (6 bases). The CDR3 bases are TGCGCCAGCGGTGGGGCGGGAAGCACAGATACGCAGTATTTT. Protein: CASGGAGSTDTQYF.